The sequence of this T cell receptor beta chain was determined in a study of blood T cell repertoires in COVID-19. Study-wide context: The United States, Italy and Spain provided the acute and convalescent COVID-19 samples. PBMCs, B-cell-depleted T cells, or T cells were the source of the cDNA or gDNA that made up the material.

Germline CDR1 LGHDT, CDR2 YNNKEL (reference sequence). V lost 4 bases to trimming and J lost 10 bases; unmatched junction nucleotides: 5. The CDR3 length is 12 residues. As processed by the authors: Quantification of nucleated cells was approximated via reference gene primer amplification. Data came from immunoSEQ multiplex PCR; TCRdb stores just in-frame clones and leaves some out. For V, J and clone size, that table is used; D and trimming come from the DNA. The table lists 130,000 to 150,000 clones, around 80% of them singletons. The specimen sequenced was peripheral blood. The chain recombines TRBV3-1 (or the pseudogene TRBV3-2) with TRBJ2-3; 7 positions agree with TRBD1. The TCR originated in a man between 60 and 70 years old with active or convalescent COVID-19. CDR3 coding DNA: TGTGCCAGCAGCCTCCAGGGGGTCGCGCAGTATTTT. Protein: CASSLQGVAQYF.